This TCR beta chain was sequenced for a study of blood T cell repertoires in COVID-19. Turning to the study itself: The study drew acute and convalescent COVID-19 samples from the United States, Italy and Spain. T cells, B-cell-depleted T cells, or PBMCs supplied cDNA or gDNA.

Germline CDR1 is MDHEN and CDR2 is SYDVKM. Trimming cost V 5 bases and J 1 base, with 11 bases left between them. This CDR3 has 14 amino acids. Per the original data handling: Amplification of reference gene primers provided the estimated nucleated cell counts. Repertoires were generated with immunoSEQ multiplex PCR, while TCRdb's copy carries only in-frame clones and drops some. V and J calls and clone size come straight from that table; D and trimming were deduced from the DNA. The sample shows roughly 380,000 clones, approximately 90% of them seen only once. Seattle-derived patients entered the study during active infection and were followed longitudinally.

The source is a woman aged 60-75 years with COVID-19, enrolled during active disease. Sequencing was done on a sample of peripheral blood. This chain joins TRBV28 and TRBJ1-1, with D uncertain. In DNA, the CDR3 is TGTGCCAGCAGTGGGCTTCAAAAGAACACTGAAGCTTTCTTT. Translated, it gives CASSGLQKNTEAFF.